This paragraph reports one TCR beta chain. Its antigen remains unidentified. The data derive from a study of T cell responses to AZD1222 COVID-19 vaccine. Germline V gene lookup returns CDR1 KGHDR and CDR2 SFDVKD. This CDR3 region has 17 residues. After removal of 9 bases from V and 3 bases from J, the junction contained 15 bases not matched to a gene. Study observations and caveats: Clonal diversity was possibly underestimated, and white British individuals and females predominated among donors. Repertoire samples came only from after the peak T cell response. Reportedly, close to half of spike-specific TCRs are directed against unmutated variant regions.

Sequenced by immunoSEQ multiplex PCR; TCRdb stores in-frame clones only, minus some. Altogether about 100,000 clones are present, around 87% being singletons, with the ten largest covering roughly 10%. This sequence joins TRBV24-1 and TRBJ2-1, with 8 bases aligning to TRBD2. This specimen consisted of peripheral blood, obtained 28 days after the second AZD1222 dose. This receptor was obtained from an adult who received the AZD1222 COVID-19 vaccine. CDR3 coding DNA: TGTGCCACCCCCCGCGGGGGTCCGGGGGGGGACTACAATGAGCAGTTCTTC. This translates into CATPRGGPGGDYNEQFF.